The present T cell receptor beta chain was sequenced within a study of cytomegalovirus exposure and HLA in healthy donors. The CDR3 length is 12 residues. Germline CDR1 reads LGHNA; CDR2 reads YNFKEQ. V shed 1 base and J shed 8 bases, with 6 bases lying between them. Turning to this clone: Its target is not known.

The study ran its PCR with 60 Vbeta and 13 Jbeta primers. The table came from immunoSEQ multiplex PCR; TCRdb's copy has only in-frame clones and leaves some out. The sample lists 140,000 to 150,000 clones; 77% were seen once. Overall study findings and caveats: Per a prior analysis, the majority of TCR beta V segments were productive roughly 87% or roughly 30% of the time. The majority of TCR sequences were rare, yet some public TCRs appeared in many donors. Highly shared sequence variants in one cluster were likely a sequencing artifact.

The clonotype was recovered from a male donor in good health and CMV-seronegative. The rearrangement uses TRBV4-2 and TRBJ2-1; D may be TRBD2 (5 bases). Material: PBMCs. CDR3 nucleotides: TGTGCCAGCAGCCAAGCGGAGGATGAGCAGTTCTTC. Protein: CASSQAEDEQFF.